One and the same sample provided the 20 T cell receptor beta chains below, sequenced in a study of blood T cell repertoires in COVID-19. Some clones are missing from TCRdb's copy, which holds only in-frame ones; the method was immunoSEQ multiplex PCR. The table records 150,000 to 200,000 clones, about nine tenths of them present only once. The sequencing input was peripheral blood. The receptor set was obtained from a woman aged 45-59 years with acute or convalescent COVID-19.

V usage is TRBV7-8 and J usage is TRBJ2-3; D is perhaps TRBD1 (5 bases). The CDR3 is 12 residues long. V shed 5 bases and J shed 6 bases, with 9 bases lying between them. The V gene's germline CDR1 is SGHVS and CDR2 FQNEAQ. CDR3 protein: CASSPDSDTQYF. The CDR3 DNA sequence: TGTGCCAGCAGCCCAGACAGCGATACGCAGTATTTT.

J is TRBJ2-7 and V is TRBV7-9; the D is unclear. The CDR3 spans 14 residues. The V end was cut by 5 bases, the J end by 3 bases, with 14 bases between. The germline gives CDR1 SEHNR, CDR2 FQNEAQ (reference sequence). The CDR3 spells CASSVGYHSYEQYF. In nucleotides, the CDR3 is TGTGCCAGCAGCGTAGGGTATCACAGCTACGAGCAGTACTTC.

The V and J genes are TRBV27 and TRBJ1-1; TRBD1 matches 7 bases. V shed 0 bases, J shed 2 bases, and the junction held 9 bases outside the gene matches. The CDR3 extends over 17 amino acids. Germline CDR1 reads MNHEY; CDR2 reads SMNVEV (reference sequence). This CDR3 is CASSLSAWTGPNTEAFF. Here the CDR3 DNA reads TGTGCCAGCAGTTTATCTGCCTGGACAGGCCCTAACACTGAAGCTTTCTTT.

In this sample, this clone turned up once. The V call is TRBV7-2, the J call TRBJ2-3; TRBD2 is a possible D gene (6 bases). V was shortened by 0 bases and J by 3 bases, with 13 bases between the two germline ends. This CDR3 spans 16 amino acids. In germline, CDR1 is SGHTA, CDR2 FQGNSA. The DNA for the CDR3 is TGTGCCAGCAGCTTAGCGCCTCCGGGAGCTACAGATACGCAGTATTTT. This encodes CASSLAPPGATDTQYF.

The rearrangement joins TRBV24-1 to TRBJ2-1; 8 positions match TRBD1. With V trimmed by 4 bases and J by 4 bases, 2 bases remained unmatched. Germline assignment: CDR1 KGHDR and CDR2 SFDVKD. The CDR3 has 14 amino acids. The CDR3 sequence: CATSDHRGYNEQFF. In nucleotides, the CDR3 is TGTGCCACCAGTGACCACAGGGGGTACAATGAGCAGTTCTTC.

CDR3 nucleotide sequence: TGTGCCAGCTGGACCCGACAGGGGTACACTGAAGCTTTCTTT. This gives the protein CASWTRQGYTEAFF. The rearrangement joins TRBV27 to TRBJ1-1; 8 positions match TRBD1. In germline, CDR1 is MNHEY, CDR2 SMNVEV (reference sequence). This CDR3 is 14 amino acids long. V was clipped by 8 bases and J by 3 bases; unmatched bases: 8.

The chain combines TRBV18 with TRBJ1-2; 9 bases align to TRBD1. The CDR3 length is 17 residues. Trimming at V came to 0 bases and at J to 4 bases, leaving 9 bases not matched to a gene. Germline V lookup: CDR1 KGHSH, CDR2 LQKENI. The DNA of the CDR3 is TGTGCCAGCTCACCACCGGGACAGGGCCTATTTCTCTATGGCTACACCTTC. This sequence encodes CASSPPGQGLFLYGYTF.

This chain uses TRBV3-1 (or the pseudogene TRBV3-2) with TRBJ1-4; a possible D gene is TRBD1 (5 bases). V gave up 4 bases and J gave up 5 bases, with 14 bases separating them. The CDR3 has 15 residues. Germline lookup yields CDR1 LGHDT and CDR2 YNNKEL (reference sequence). In DNA, the CDR3 is TGTGCCAGCAGCCCTTTTGGGGGACTCAATGAAAAACTGTTTTTT. It encodes CASSPFGGLNEKLFF.

V gene TRBV7-2 combines with J gene TRBJ2-1; tentatively, D is TRBD1 (7 bases). Germline values: CDR1 SGHTA, CDR2 FQGNSA. Trimming left V 8 bases short and J 4 bases short, with 15 bases between. The length of the CDR3 is 14 residues. This chain's CDR3 is CASHDRAGYNEQFF. The CDR3 DNA sequence: TGTGCCAGCCACGACAGGGCGGGGTACAATGAGCAGTTCTTC.

The V call is TRBV29-1, the J call TRBJ2-7, with a tentative D call TRBD2 (5 bases). V shed 7 bases and J shed 5 bases, with 12 bases lying between them. This CDR3 is 11 amino acids long. Per germline, CDR1 SQVTM and CDR2 ANQGSEA. The CDR3 is CSGGLSNEQYF. The CDR3 DNA sequence: TGCAGCGGTGGACTTTCCAACGAGCAGTACTTC.

The chain employs TRBV5-1 and TRBJ1-2; D unresolved. The V end lost 5 bases, the J end lost 3 bases, and 11 bases lay between the germline ends. The length of the CDR3 is 13 residues. Per the germline V gene, CDR1 is SGHRS and CDR2 is YFSETQ. DNA of the CDR3: TGCGCCAGCAGGGTCGGTAGTGACTATGGCTACACCTTC. Protein sequence: CASRVGSDYGYTF.

The rearrangement links TRBV11-3 to TRBJ1-1; possibly TRBD1 for D (6 bases). This CDR3 comprises 13 residues. From germline, CDR1 is SGHNT and CDR2 YENEEA. V was shortened by 4 bases and J by 4 bases, with 10 bases between the two germline ends. The CDR3 bases are TGTGCCAGCAGCTCCAGGGGTGGCACTGAAGCTTTCTTT. Its protein is CASSSRGGTEAFF.

The gene calls are TRBV7-9 and TRBJ1-5; no definite D call. This CDR3 has 13 amino acids. Trimming took off 2 bases at V and 3 bases at J, with 5 bases between the two ends. Germline CDR1 is SEHNR and CDR2 is FQNEAQ (reference sequence). The CDR3: CASSLSHNQPQHF. CDR3 DNA sequence: TGTGCCAGCAGCTTATCCCACAATCAGCCCCAGCATTTT.

The V call is TRBV18, the J call TRBJ1-1; D gene uncertain. This CDR3 contains 14 residues. Trimming cost V 2 bases and J 4 bases, with 11 bases left between them. Germline CDR1 reads KGHSH; CDR2 reads LQKENI. The CDR3 coding sequence is TGTGCCAGCTCACCAAATGCGGCTTCCACTGAAGCTTTCTTT. Protein product: CASSPNAASTEAFF.

In DNA, the CDR3 is TGTGCCAGCAGCTTAGCTAGCGGGAGCGTCAATGAGCAGTTCTTC. Translating it yields CASSLASGSVNEQFF. The rearrangement joins TRBV7-7 to TRBJ2-1, with 9 bases fitting TRBD2. Germline V lookup: CDR1 SSHAT, CDR2 FNYEAQ (reference sequence). The CDR3 is made up of 15 amino acids. V shed 0 bases and J 6 bases; nucleotides not matched to a gene: 3.

V usage is TRBV3-1 (or the pseudogene TRBV3-2) and J usage is TRBJ2-3; weak D call: TRBD1 (5 bases). CDR3 size: 13 residues. V was trimmed by 3 bases and J by 6 bases, leaving 10 bases between them. CDR1 LGHDT and CDR2 YNNKEL come from the germline V gene (reference sequence). The CDR3 nucleotides read TGTGCCAGCAGCCAGGCCAGGGCCGATACGCAGTATTTT. It is translated as CASSQARADTQYF.

This chain uses TRBV18 with TRBJ1-2; D perhaps matches TRBD1 (5 bases). Germline CDR1 and CDR2: KGHSH and LQKENI. The CDR3 loop spans 14 amino acids. V was pared by 0 bases and J by 4 bases, with 9 bases between. The CDR3 DNA sequence: TGTGCCAGCTCACCACCGGGCAGGGTCTATGGCTACACCTTC. Protein product: CASSPPGRVYGYTF.

The chain combines TRBV24-1 with TRBJ1-1, with D possibly being TRBD1 (5 bases). Germline V gene data show CDR1 as KGHDR and CDR2 as SFDVKD. This CDR3 spans 13 amino acids. The V end lost 4 bases, the J end lost 8 bases, and 13 bases lay between the germline ends. This CDR3 reads CATSEWTRIEAFF. The CDR3 nucleotides are TGTGCCACCAGTGAGTGGACACGAATCGAAGCTTTCTTT.

The chain recombines TRBV3-1 (or the pseudogene TRBV3-2) with TRBJ1-6; maybe TRBD1 (5 bases). The CDR3 has 15 amino acids. Trimming cost V 0 bases and J 8 bases, with 11 bases left between them. CDR1 LGHDT and CDR2 YNNKEL come from the germline V gene (reference sequence). The CDR3 sequence: CASSQDPTVYSPLHF. The CDR3 nucleotides read TGTGCCAGCAGCCAAGATCCGACAGTTTATTCACCCCTCCACTTT.

The V call is TRBV2, the J call TRBJ1-2, with 8 bases fitting TRBD1. This CDR3 contains 13 residues. CDR1 is SNHLY, CDR2 FYNNEI, per germline. After removal of 6 bases from V and 0 bases from J, the junction contained 0 bases not matched to a gene. CDR3 nucleotides: TGTGCCAGCAGGACAGGGGCTAACTATGGCTACACCTTC. Translated, it gives CASRTGANYGYTF. Full variable domain (remainder filled in from reference TRBV2 and TRBJ1-2): EPEVTQTPSHQVTQMGQEVILRCVPISNHLYFYWYRQILGQKVEFLVSFYNNEISEKSEIFDDQFSVERPDGSNFTLKIRSTKLEDSAMYFCASRTGANYGYTFGSGTRLTVV.